Sequencing of this T cell receptor (beta chain) was carried out in a study of T cells after yellow fever vaccination. Across the study: With SMART-Seq v4 Ultra Low Input, the fractions containing low cell numbers were prepared.

This clonotype was counted a few times. Generation of TCR cDNA used 5'RACE template switching (which added a universal primer site and UMIs). TCRdb re-derived calls from the 5' RACE reads in MiXCR, one entry per CDR3 protein. Of 350,000 to 550,000 distinct CDR3 sequences in the sample, under 20% were seen once. With 0 bases removed from V and 7 bases from J, the gap between germline ends came to 18 bases. Germline CDR1 is SGHAT and CDR2 is FQNNGV. The CDR3 is 16 amino acids. The rearrangement links TRBV11-2 to TRBJ2-5, with a tentative D call TRBD2 (5 bases). The source was PBMCs, collected before the yellow fever booster vaccination. The sequence was collected from a man younger than 35 who received the YFV17D yellow fever vaccine. The chain's CDR3 is CASSLDGPQVEGTQYF. DNA for the CDR3: TGTGCCAGCAGCTTAGACGGACCTCAGGTAGAGGGGACCCAGTACTTC.